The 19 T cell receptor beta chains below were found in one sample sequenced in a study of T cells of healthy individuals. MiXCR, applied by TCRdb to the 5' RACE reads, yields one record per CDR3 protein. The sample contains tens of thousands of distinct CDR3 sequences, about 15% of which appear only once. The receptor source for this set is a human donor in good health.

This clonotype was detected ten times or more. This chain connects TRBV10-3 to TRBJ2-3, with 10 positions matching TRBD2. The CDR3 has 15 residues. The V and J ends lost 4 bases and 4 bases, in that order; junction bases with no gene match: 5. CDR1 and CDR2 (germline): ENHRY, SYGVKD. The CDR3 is CAISGASGSADTQYF. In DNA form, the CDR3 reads TGTGCCATCAGTGGGGCTAGCGGGAGTGCAGATACGCAGTATTTT.

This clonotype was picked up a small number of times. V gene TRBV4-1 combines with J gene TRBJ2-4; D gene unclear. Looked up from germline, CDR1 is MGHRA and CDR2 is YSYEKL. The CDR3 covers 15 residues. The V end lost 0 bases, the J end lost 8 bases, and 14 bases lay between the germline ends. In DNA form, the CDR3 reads TGCGCCAGCAGCCAAGACGTAGGGCAGATATACATTCAGTACTTC. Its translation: CASSQDVGQIYIQYF.

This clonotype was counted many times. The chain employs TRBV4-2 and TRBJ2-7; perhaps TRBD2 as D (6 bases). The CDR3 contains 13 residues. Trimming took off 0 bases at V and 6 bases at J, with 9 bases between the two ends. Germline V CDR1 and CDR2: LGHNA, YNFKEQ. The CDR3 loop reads CASSQEEGGEQYF. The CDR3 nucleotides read TGTGCCAGCAGCCAAGAAGAGGGAGGCGAGCAGTACTTC.

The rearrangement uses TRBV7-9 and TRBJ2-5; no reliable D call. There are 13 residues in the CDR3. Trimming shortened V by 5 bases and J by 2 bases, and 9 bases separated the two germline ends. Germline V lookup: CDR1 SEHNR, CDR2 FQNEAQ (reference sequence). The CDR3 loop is CASSRTDQETQYF. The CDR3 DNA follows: TGTGCCAGCAGCCGGACGGATCAAGAGACCCAGTACTTC. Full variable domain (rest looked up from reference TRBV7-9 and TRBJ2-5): DTGVSQNPRHKITKRGQNVTFRCDPISEHNRLYWYRQTLGQGPEFLTYFQNEAQLEKSRLLSDRFSAERPKGSFSTLEIQRTEQGDSAMYLCASSRTDQETQYFGPGTRLLVL.

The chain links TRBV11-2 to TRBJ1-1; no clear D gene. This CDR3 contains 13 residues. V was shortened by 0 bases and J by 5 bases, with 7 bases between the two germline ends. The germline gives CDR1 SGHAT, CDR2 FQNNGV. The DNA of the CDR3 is TGTGCCAGCAGCTTAGAGAGGAGAACTGAAGCTTTCTTT. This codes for CASSLERRTEAFF.

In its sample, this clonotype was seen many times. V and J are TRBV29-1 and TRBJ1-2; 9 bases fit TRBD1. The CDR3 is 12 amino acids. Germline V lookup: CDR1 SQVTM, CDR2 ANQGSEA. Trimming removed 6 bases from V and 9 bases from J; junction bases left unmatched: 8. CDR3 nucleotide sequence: TGCAGCGTCGCGGGACAGGGTTTAAGCTACACCTTC. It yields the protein CSVAGQGLSYTF. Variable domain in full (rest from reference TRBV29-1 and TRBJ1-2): SAVISQKPSRDICQRGTSLTIQCQVDSQVTMMFWYRQQPGQSLTLIATANQGSEATYESGFVIDKFPISRPNLTFSTLTVSNMSPEDSSIYLCSVAGQGLSYTFGSGTRLTVV.

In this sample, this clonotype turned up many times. The CDR3 sequence is CASSSLPGLARETQYF. CDR3 DNA: TGTGCCAGCAGTTCCCTCCCCGGACTAGCTAGAGAGACCCAGTACTTC. V usage is TRBV7-9 and J usage is TRBJ2-5; TRBD2 agrees at 8 bases. The CDR3 contains 16 residues. Germline CDR1 and CDR2: SEHNR and FQNEAQ (reference sequence). The V gene end was trimmed by 6 bases and the J gene end by 4 bases; junction bases not matched to a gene: 13.

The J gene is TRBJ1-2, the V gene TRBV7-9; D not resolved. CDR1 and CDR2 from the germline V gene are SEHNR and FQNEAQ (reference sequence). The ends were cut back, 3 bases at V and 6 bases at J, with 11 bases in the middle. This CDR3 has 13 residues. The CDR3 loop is CASSFRELDGYTF. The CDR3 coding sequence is TGTGCCAGCAGCTTTAGAGAACTGGATGGCTACACCTTC.

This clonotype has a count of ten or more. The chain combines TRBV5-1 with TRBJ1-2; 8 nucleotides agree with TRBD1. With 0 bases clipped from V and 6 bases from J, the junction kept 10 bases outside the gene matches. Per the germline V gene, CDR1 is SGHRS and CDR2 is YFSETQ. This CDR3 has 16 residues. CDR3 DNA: TGCGCCAGCAGCTTGGTTCGGACAGGGATGAAGGATGGCTACACCTTC. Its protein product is CASSLVRTGMKDGYTF.

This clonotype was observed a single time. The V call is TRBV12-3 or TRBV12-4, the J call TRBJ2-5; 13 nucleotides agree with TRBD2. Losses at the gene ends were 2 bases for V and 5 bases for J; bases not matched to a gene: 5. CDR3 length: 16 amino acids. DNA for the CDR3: TGTGCCAGCAGTTTAAGAGGACTAGCGGGAGTGGAGACCCAGTACTTC. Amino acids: CASSLRGLAGVETQYF.

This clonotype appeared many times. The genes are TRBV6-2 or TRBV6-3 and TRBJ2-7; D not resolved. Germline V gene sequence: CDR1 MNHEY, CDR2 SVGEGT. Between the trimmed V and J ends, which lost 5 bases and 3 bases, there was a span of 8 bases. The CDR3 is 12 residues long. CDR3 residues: CASSIIGYEQYF. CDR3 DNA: TGTGCCAGCAGTATCATCGGCTACGAGCAGTACTTC.

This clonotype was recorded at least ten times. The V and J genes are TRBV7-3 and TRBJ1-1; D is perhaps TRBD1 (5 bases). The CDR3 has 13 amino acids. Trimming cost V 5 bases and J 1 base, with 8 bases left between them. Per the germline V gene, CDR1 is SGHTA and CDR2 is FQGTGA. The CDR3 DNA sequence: TGTGCCAGCAGCCTTACAGGGAACACTGAAGCTTTCTTT. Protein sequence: CASSLTGNTEAFF. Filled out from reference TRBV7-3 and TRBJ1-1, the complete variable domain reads GAGVSQTPSNKVTEKGKYVELRCDPISGHTALYWYRQSLGQGPEFLIYFQGTGAADDSGLPNDRFFAVRPEGSVSTLKIQRTERGDSAVYLCASSLTGNTEAFFGQGTRLTVV.

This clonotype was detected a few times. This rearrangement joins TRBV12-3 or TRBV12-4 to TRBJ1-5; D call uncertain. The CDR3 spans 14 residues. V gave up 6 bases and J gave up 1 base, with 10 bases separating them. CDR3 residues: CASSPSGSNQPQHF. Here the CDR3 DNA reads TGTGCCAGCAGCCCGTCGGGAAGCAATCAGCCCCAGCATTTT.

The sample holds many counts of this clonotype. The CDR3 here is CASSLVGINANSGANVLTF. The CDR3 DNA follows: TGCGCCAGCAGCTTGGTGGGGATCAACGCAAACTCTGGGGCCAACGTCCTGACTTTC. The gene calls are TRBV5-1 and TRBJ2-6; the D is unclear. Germline V lookup: CDR1 SGHRS, CDR2 YFSETQ. The germline V and J ends were trimmed by 0 bases and 0 bases, with 16 bases remaining between them. The CDR3 contains 19 residues.

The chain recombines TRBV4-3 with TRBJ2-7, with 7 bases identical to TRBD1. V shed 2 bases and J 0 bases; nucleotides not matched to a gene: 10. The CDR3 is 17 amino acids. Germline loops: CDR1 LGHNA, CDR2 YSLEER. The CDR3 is CASSQNGWGQSSYEQYF. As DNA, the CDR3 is TGCGCCAGCAGCCAAAACGGGTGGGGACAGAGCTCCTACGAGCAGTACTTC.

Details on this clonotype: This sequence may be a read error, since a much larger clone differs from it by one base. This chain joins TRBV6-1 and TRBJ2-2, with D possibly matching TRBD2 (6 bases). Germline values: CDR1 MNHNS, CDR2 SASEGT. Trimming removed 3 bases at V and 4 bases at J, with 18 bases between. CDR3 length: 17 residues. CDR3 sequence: CASSDLPSGLTTGELFF. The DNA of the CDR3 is TGTGCCAGCAGTGACCTACCGTCGGGACTCACCACCGGGGAGCTGTTTTTT.

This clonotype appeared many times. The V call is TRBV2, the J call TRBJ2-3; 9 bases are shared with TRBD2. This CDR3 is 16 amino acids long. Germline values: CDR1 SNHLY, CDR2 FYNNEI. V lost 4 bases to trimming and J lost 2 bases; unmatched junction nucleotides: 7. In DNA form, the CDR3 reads TGTGCCAGCAGTGTCGGACTAGCGACTATCACAGATACGCAGTATTTT. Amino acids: CASSVGLATITDTQYF.

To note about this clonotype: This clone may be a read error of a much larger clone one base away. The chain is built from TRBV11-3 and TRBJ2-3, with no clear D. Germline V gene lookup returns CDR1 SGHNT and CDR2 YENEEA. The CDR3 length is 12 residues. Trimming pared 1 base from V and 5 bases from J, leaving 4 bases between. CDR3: CASSLVGDTQYF. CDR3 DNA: TGTGCCAGCAGCTTAGTCGGAGATACGCAGTATTTT.

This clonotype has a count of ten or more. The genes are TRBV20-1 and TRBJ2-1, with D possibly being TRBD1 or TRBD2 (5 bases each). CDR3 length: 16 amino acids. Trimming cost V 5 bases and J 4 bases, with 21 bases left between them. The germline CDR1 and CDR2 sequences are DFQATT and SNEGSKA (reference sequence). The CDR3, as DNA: TGCAGTGCTGAAACCCGAGCGGCAGGGAGATACAATGAGCAGTTCTTC. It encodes CSAETRAAGRYNEQFF.